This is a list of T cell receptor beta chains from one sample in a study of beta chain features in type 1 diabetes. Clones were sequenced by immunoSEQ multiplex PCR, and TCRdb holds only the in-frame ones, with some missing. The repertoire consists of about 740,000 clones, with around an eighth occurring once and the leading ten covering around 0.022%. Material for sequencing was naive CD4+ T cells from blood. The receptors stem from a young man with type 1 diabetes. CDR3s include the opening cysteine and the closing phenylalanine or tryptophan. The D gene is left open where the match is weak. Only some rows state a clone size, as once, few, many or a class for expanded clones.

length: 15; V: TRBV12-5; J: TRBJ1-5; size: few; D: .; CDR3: CASGLENSVYQPQHF; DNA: TGTGCTAGTGGTTTGGAAAACAGTGTCTATCAGCCCCAGCATTTT
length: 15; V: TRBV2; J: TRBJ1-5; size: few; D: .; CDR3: CASKGRRTLGQPQHF; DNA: TGTGCCAGCAAGGGGCGACGAACTCTAGGGCAGCCCCAGCATTTT
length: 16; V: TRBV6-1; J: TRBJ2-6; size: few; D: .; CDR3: CAISEQAGSGANVLTF; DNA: TGTGCCATCAGTGAACAGGCAGGCTCTGGGGCCAACGTCCTGACTTTC
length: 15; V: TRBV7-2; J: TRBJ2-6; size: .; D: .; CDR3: CASSLAVSGANVLTF; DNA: TGTGCCAGCAGCTTGGCGGTCTCTGGGGCCAACGTCCTGACTTTC
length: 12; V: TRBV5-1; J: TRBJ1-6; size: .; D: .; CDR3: CASSLLNSPLHF; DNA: TGCGCCAGCAGCCTACTTAATTCACCCCTCCACTTT
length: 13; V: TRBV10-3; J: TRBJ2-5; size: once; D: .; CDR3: CAISFTGGETQYF; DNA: TGTGCCATCAGTTTTACAGGAGGAGAGACCCAGTACTTC
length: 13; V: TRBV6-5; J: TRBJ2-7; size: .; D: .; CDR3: CATGRDTSYEQYF; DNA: TGTGCCACCGGCCGGGACACCTCCTACGAGCAGTACTTC
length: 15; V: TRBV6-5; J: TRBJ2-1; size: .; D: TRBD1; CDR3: CASSRNRGSYNEQFF; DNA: TGTGCCAGCAGTCGTAACAGGGGCTCCTACAATGAGCAGTTCTTC
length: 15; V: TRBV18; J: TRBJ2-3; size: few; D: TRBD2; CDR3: CASSPREGSTDTQYF; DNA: TGTGCCAGCTCACCACGGGAGGGTAGCACAGATACGCAGTATTTT
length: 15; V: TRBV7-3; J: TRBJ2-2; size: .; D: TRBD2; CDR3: CASSLGTRETGELFF; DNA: TGTGCCAGCAGCTTAGGGACTAGGGAAACCGGGGAGCTGTTTTTT
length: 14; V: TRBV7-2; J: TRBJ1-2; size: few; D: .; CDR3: CASSPGSTVYGYTF; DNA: TGTGCCAGCAGCCCGGGGTCGACGGTCTATGGCTACACCTTC
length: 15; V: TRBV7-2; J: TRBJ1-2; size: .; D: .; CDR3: CASSLESGTANGYTF; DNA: TGTGCCAGCAGCTTAGAGTCCGGGACGGCAAATGGCTACACCTTC
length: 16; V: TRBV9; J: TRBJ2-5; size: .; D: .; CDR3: CASSVGARSFQETQYF; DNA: TGTGCCAGCAGCGTAGGGGCACGTTCATTCCAAGAGACCCAGTACTTC
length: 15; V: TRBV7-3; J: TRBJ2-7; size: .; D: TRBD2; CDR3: CASSPIGRAPYEQYF; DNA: TGCGCCAGCAGCCCCATAGGGAGGGCCCCCTACGAGCAGTACTTC
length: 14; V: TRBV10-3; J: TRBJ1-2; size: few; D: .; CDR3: CAISESDLTGGYTF; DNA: TGTGCCATCAGTGAGTCGGACCTAACGGGGGGCTACACCTTC
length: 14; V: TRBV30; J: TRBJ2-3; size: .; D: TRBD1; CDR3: CAWKRQGLADTQYF; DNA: TGTGCCTGGAAACGACAGGGGTTGGCAGATACGCAGTATTTT
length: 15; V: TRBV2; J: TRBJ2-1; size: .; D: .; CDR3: CASTTDVLLYNEQFF; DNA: TGTGCCAGCACCACCGACGTCCTCCTCTACAATGAGCAGTTCTTC
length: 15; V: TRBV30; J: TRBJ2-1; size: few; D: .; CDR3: CAWSEGGHSYNEQFF; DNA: TGTGCCTGGAGTGAGGGGGGCCACTCCTACAATGAGCAGTTCTTC
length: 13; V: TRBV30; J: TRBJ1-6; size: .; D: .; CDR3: CAWNPDNDSPLHF; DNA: TGTGCCTGGAATCCGGACAATGATTCACCCCTCCACTTT
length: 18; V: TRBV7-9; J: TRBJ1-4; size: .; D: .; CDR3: CASSLVELRVLNNEKLFF; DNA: TGTGCCAGCAGCTTAGTTGAGCTAAGAGTACTGAATAATGAAAAACTGTTTTTT
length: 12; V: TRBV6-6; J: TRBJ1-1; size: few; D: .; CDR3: CASVRLNTEAFF; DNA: TGTGCCAGCGTTAGGCTGAACACTGAAGCTTTCTTT
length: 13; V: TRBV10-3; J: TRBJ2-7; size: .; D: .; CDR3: CAINEDSYYEQYF; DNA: TGTGCCATCAACGAGGACAGCTATTACGAGCAGTACTTC
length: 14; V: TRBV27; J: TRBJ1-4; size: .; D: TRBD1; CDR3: CASSRDRAGEKLFF; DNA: TGTGCCAGCAGTCGGGACAGGGCCGGTGAAAAACTGTTTTTT
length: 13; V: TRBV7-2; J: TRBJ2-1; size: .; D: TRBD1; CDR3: CASSWTGVNEQFF; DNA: TGTGCCAGCAGCTGGACAGGGGTCAATGAGCAGTTCTTC
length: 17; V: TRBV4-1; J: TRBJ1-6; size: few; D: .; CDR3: CASSQLGQDVFTGSHHF; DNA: TGCGCCAGCAGCCAACTTGGACAAGACGTCTTCACGGGCTCCCACCACTTT
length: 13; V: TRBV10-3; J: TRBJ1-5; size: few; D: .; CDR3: CAITPVVDQPQHF; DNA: TGTGCCATCACGCCGGTAGTGGATCAGCCCCAGCATTTT
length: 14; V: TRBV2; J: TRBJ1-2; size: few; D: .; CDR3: CASSGDRTGYGYTF; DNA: TGTGCCAGCAGTGGAGACAGGACCGGGTATGGCTACACCTTC
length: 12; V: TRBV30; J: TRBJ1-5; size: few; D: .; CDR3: CAWGPPGGPQHF; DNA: TGTGCCTGGGGACCGCCGGGGGGGCCCCAGCATTTT
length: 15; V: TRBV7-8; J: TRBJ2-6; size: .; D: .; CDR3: CASSLVPGTGNVLTF; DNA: TGTGCCAGCAGCTTAGTCCCGGGAACCGGTAACGTCCTGACTTTC